This T cell receptor beta chain derives from a study of blood T cell repertoires in COVID-19. Under the authors' procedure: For nucleated cells, counts were estimated from reference gene primer amplification. Here immunoSEQ multiplex PCR was the method, and the copy in TCRdb shows in-frame clones only, minus some. The DNA gave D and trimming, while V, J and clone size come from that table. Altogether 400,000 to 500,000 clones are present, roughly 85% being singletons, with the ten largest covering over 1.3%. Germline V gives CDR1 LGHDT, CDR2 YNNKEL (reference sequence). The length of the CDR3 is 13 residues. V lost 5 bases, J lost 5 bases, and 12 bases lay in between. This clone was seen more than once but under ten times.

The TCR comes from a woman in her 30s with active or convalescent COVID-19. This chain joins TRBV3-1 (or the pseudogene TRBV3-2) and TRBJ1-2; the D is unclear. The sample was peripheral blood. The DNA of the CDR3 is TGTGCCAGCAGCAACGGGAACCAATATGGCTACACCTTC. Translating gives CASSNGNQYGYTF.